A selection of T cell receptor beta chains follows, all from one sample in a study of shared clonotypes between healthy human individuals. The repertoire was sequenced with immunoSEQ multiplex PCR; TCRdb's copy has only in-frame clones and lacks some. The data hold about 2,100,000 clones, with about 93% observed a single time. Sequencing used naive CD8+ T cells from PBMCs. Every receptor here comes from a young man in good health. Some clones in this sample may be carry-over from other donors' samples. The CDR3 runs from the conserved cysteine through the conserved F or W. Each record gives: J gene, D gene, V gene, clone size, CDR3 length, CDR3 DNA, CDR3 protein. D genes are given only for firm matches. Clone size, where shown, is once, few, many, or a class for clones that have expanded.

>TRBJ2-2|-|TRBV7-9|-|13
TGTGCCAGCAGCTTTGGGGGGACCGGGGAGCTGTTTTTT
CASSFGGTGELFF
>TRBJ2-7|-|TRBV6-5|-|12
TGTGCCACCTCGACAGACCCTACGGAGCAGTACTTC
CATSTDPTEQYF
>TRBJ2-3|-|TRBV7-8|-|17
TGTGCCAGCAGCTTAGTCCCGGACTGGGGAGGCCCAGATACGCAGTATTTT
CASSLVPDWGGPDTQYF
>TRBJ1-2|-|TRBV2|-|15
TGTGCCAGCACCGGAATGGGGGGAGTTAACTATGGCTACACCTTC
CASTGMGGVNYGYTF
>TRBJ2-3|-|TRBV9|-|15
TGTGCCAGCAGCGTGAGCTCAGGGGTGACAGATACGCAGTATTTT
CASSVSSGVTDTQYF
>TRBJ1-3|-|TRBV14|-|16
TGTGCCAGCAGCCATGTCGGGGTGCTCTCTGGAAACACCATATATTTT
CASSHVGVLSGNTIYF
>TRBJ1-1|-|TRBV19|-|13
TGTGCCAGTAGTATCGGGCAGAACACTGAAGCTTTCTTT
CASSIGQNTEAFF
>TRBJ2-3|-|TRBV5-8|-|14
TGTGCCAGCAGCTTGGTTCCCATAACAGATACGCAGTATTTT
CASSLVPITDTQYF
>TRBJ1-1|-|TRBV10-3|-|14
TGTGCCATCAGGGAACCCCTCCGAAACACTGAAGCTTTCTTT
CAIREPLRNTEAFF
>TRBJ2-1|-|TRBV29-1|-|14
TGCAGCGTTGTAGGCAGGGAATCCTACAATGAGCAGTTCTTC
CSVVGRESYNEQFF
>TRBJ1-5|-|TRBV5-6|-|13
TGTGCCAGCAGCTTGGCTGGGAGTCAGCCCCAGCATTTT
CASSLAGSQPQHF
>TRBJ2-2|-|TRBV7-8|-|14
TGTGCCAGCAGAACACGGGGAGACACCGGGGAGCTGTTTTTT
CASRTRGDTGELFF
>TRBJ2-7|TRBD1|TRBV2|-|15
TGTGCCAGCAGTGAAGGACAGGGGGTTTCCTACGAGCAGTACTTC
CASSEGQGVSYEQYF
>TRBJ2-3|TRBD2|TRBV7-9|-|14
TGTGCCAGCAGCTTGGCGGGAGTTGCAGATACGCAGTATTTT
CASSLAGVADTQYF
>TRBJ1-2|-|TRBV6-1|once|12
TGTGCCAGCACCACAGGGCGAAGGGGCTACACCTTC
CASTTGRRGYTF
>TRBJ2-2|TRBD2|TRBV10-2|-|15
TGCGCCAGCAACCTAGCGGGAGTCGGAACCGGGGAGCTGTTTTTT
CASNLAGVGTGELFF
>TRBJ2-7|-|TRBV19|-|15
TGTGCCAGTGGCTCCCCGTGGGCAGAGCCAAACGAGCAGTACTTC
CASGSPWAEPNEQYF
>TRBJ1-1|TRBD1|TRBV19|-|14
TGTGCCAGTAGTCCCGACAGGGTGGGCACTGAAGCTTTCTTT
CASSPDRVGTEAFF
>TRBJ2-4|TRBD2|TRBV27|-|16
TGTGCCAGCAGTTTGCTTTTAGCGGGAGGGCCAAACATTCAGTACTTC
CASSLLLAGGPNIQYF
>TRBJ2-3|TRBD2|TRBV28|-|17
TGTGCCAGCAGTTACCCCCTGGCGGGAGAATACACAGATACGCAGTATTTT
CASSYPLAGEYTDTQYF
>TRBJ2-3|TRBD2|TRBV5-4|-|15
TGTGCCAGCAGCGTCCCCGGGACTACCCCCGATACGCAGTATTTT
CASSVPGTTPDTQYF
>TRBJ2-1|TRBD1|TRBV27|-|20
TGTGCCAGCAGCCTACAGATGCCGGGACAGACGATGGTGATTGGCAATGAGCAGTTCTTC
CASSLQMPGQTMVIGNEQFF
>TRBJ1-3|TRBD1|TRBV4-3|-|16
TGCGCCAGCAGCCAAGAAAAAAGACAGGGGGGACACACCATATATTTT
CASSQEKRQGGHTIYF
>TRBJ1-1|-|TRBV10-3|-|14
TGTGCCATCAGTGAGCCATCGGGCGGAACTGAAGCTTTCTTT
CAISEPSGGTEAFF
>TRBJ2-7|TRBD2|TRBV28|once|13
TGTGCCAGCAGCCTAGGGACTATCTACGAGCAGTACTTC
CASSLGTIYEQYF
>TRBJ2-1|-|TRBV5-8|once|14
TGTGCCAGCAGCCCAGAGAGATTCCACAATGAGCAGTTCTTC
CASSPERFHNEQFF
>TRBJ2-7|-|TRBV19|-|15
TGTGCCAGTAGTATAATAAGCGGTAGCTCCTACGAGCAGTACTTC
CASSIISGSSYEQYF
>TRBJ1-2|-|TRBV5-1|-|16
TGCGCCAGCAGCTTGGAAAGCCCTGCTCATGGGGATGGCTACACCTTC
CASSLESPAHGDGYTF
>TRBJ2-1|-|TRBV2|-|13
TGTGCCAGCAGAAAGCCCGCCCGGAATGAGCAGTTCTTC
CASRKPARNEQFF
>TRBJ2-7|TRBD1|TRBV5-5|once|15
TGTGCCAGCAGGCACATCCGGGACAGCTCCTACGAGCAGTACTTC
CASRHIRDSSYEQYF
>TRBJ2-5|-|TRBV28|-|13
TGTGCCAGCAGTCCGGGACTCAGAGAGACCCAGTACTTC
CASSPGLRETQYF
>TRBJ1-2|-|TRBV30|-|14
TGTGCCTGGAGTATTCAGGCTGGCAGCTATGGCTACACCTTC
CAWSIQAGSYGYTF
>TRBJ2-1|-|TRBV5-1|-|18
TGCGCCAGCAGCTTGTACATTGGGTGGCGGGACTTCGACAATGAGCAGTTCTTC
CASSLYIGWRDFDNEQFF
>TRBJ1-1|TRBD1|TRBV7-9|-|9
TGTGCCATACAGGGGGCAGCTTTCTTT
CAIQGAAFF
>TRBJ1-4|-|TRBV7-9|-|12
TGTGCCAGCAGCGTCGCCCAGGGAGAACTGTTTTTT
CASSVAQGELFF
>TRBJ2-7|TRBD2|TRBV5-8|-|14
TGTGCCAGCAGCTTCCCTAGCGGGAGAAACGAGCAGTACTTC
CASSFPSGRNEQYF
>TRBJ1-5|-|TRBV7-9|few|14
TGTGCCAGCAGCCTAGACAGCAACAATCAGCCCCAGCATTTT
CASSLDSNNQPQHF
>TRBJ2-1|-|TRBV10-3|-|12
TGTGCCATCAGCCCCTCACGGTCCGAGCAGTTCTTC
CAISPSRSEQFF
>TRBJ1-1|TRBD1|TRBV13|-|15
TGTGCCAGCAGCACAGAGGACCGAGGGGGCCGTAGTATTTTCTTT
CASSTEDRGGRSIFF
>TRBJ2-1|TRBD2|TRBV30|-|12
TGTGCCTGGAGTGTTCGGGGGGGCGGTCAGTTCTTC
CAWSVRGGGQFF
>TRBJ2-1|TRBD2|TRBV19|-|15
TGTGCCAGTACTCCGACTAGCGGATCCTACAATGAGCAGTTCTTC
CASTPTSGSYNEQFF
>TRBJ1-2|-|TRBV7-3|once|14
TGTGCCAGCACCGAAGGGGGGGTCGTCTATGGCTACACCTTC
CASTEGGVVYGYTF
>TRBJ2-7|TRBD1|TRBV5-1|-|14
TGCGCCAGCAGTGATGGACAGGGAATCTCCGAGCAGTACTTC
CASSDGQGISEQYF
>TRBJ1-2|-|TRBV7-9|-|12
TGTGCCAGCAGCCCAGGGTACTATGGCTACACCTTC
CASSPGYYGYTF
>TRBJ2-1|TRBD1|TRBV7-9|-|16
TGTGCCAGCAGCGAATGGGGGACAGGGAGTCTCGATGAGCAGTTCTTC
CASSEWGTGSLDEQFF
>TRBJ2-7|TRBD1|TRBV7-6|few|14
TGTGCCAGCAGCTTAGGGACAGGGACCTACGAGCAGTACTTC
CASSLGTGTYEQYF
>TRBJ2-7|-|TRBV5-6|few|12
TGTGCCAGCGGGAGCACTAACTACGAGCAGTACTTC
CASGSTNYEQYF
>TRBJ2-1|TRBD2|TRBV9|once|16
TGTGCCAGCAGCGTAGTTGCGGGAGGTATTATCCATGAGCAGTTCTTC
CASSVVAGGIIHEQFF